The 19 T cell receptor delta chains in this list originate from one sample, sequenced in a study of γδ T cells in repeated Plasmodium falciparum infection. TCRdb fed the multiplex PCR reads into CATT to redo clone calling. The table lists around 49,000 delta-chain clones, approximately 2% of them singletons, with approximately 25% in the top ten. Vgamma9/Vdelta2+ and Vdelta2-negative gammadelta T cells were flow-sorted from PBMC for bulk sequencing. The sequencing input was gamma-delta T cells from blood. The receptors originated from a pool of human donors (malaria-infected and uninfected, not separated).

This clone was seen more than once but under ten times. The protein held in TCRdb is that of a much larger clone and does not match this DNA's translation at residue 13, likely because of a read error; the protein shown is translated from the DNA. The chain combines TRDV1 with TRDJ1; possible D gene TRDD2, 7 bases. TCRdb carries no J gene annotation; the J gene was assigned here by matching the DNA with germline. Trimming cost V 5 bases and J 0 bases, with 43 bases left between them. Germline assignment: CDR1 TSWWSYY and CDR2 QGS. The CDR3 has 25 amino acids. The CDR3 is CALGPFLLSGIELGYRPAYTDKLIF. The CDR3 region has the DNA TGTGCTCTTGGGCCATTCCTACTGTCAGGGATAGAGCTCGGGTACCGACCCGCGTACACCGATAAACTCATCTTT.

This clone was picked up many times. TCRdb's protein for this DNA is that of a much larger clone and differs from the translation at residue 10, likely a read error; the protein shown is the DNA translation. The chain is built from TRDV2 and TRDJ1; 11 nucleotides line up with TRDD3. Trimming at V came to 3 bases and at J to 0 bases, leaving 8 bases not matched to a gene. Germline V gene sequence: CDR1 GEAIGNYY, CDR2 EKD. This CDR3 is built from 17 residues. CDR3 region: CACDSLLGDRNTDKLIF. As DNA, the CDR3 is TGTGCCTGTGACTCCTTACTGGGGGATAGGAACACCGATAAACTCATCTTT.

At least ten counts were recorded for this clone. The CDR3 DNA reads TGTGCAATGAGGCCTTCATACTGGGGGATCGGCCCCACCGATAAACTCATCTTT. Its protein product is CAMRPSYWGIGPTDKLIF. The chain is built from TRAV14/DV4 and TRDJ1, with TRDD3 matching 10 bases. Per the germline V gene, CDR1 is TSDPSYG and CDR2 is QGSYDQQN (reference sequence). This CDR3 region has 18 residues. V lost 6 bases, J lost 1 base, and 14 bases stayed unmatched.

There are a few counts of this clone. A far larger clone lies a single base away; this is likely a read error. The sample carries other DNA sequences with the same CDR3. This sequence joins TRDV1 and TRDJ1; perhaps TRDD3 as D (5 bases). No J segment appears in TCRdb, so it was assigned here by matching the sequence to germline. The V and J ends lost 1 base and 1 base respectively, with 31 bases between them. This CDR3 is built from 22 residues. The germline V gene encodes CDR1 TSWWSYY and CDR2 QGS. As DNA, the CDR3 is TGTGCTCTTGGGGAACGACCCCCCCTCCTCCCTCCGGGTATACGTATCACCGATAAACTCATCTTT. Amino acids: CALGERPPLLPPGIRITDKLIF.

This clone was recorded many times. A read error is likely here: a far larger clone is one base away. Within the sample, other DNA sequences also encode this same CDR3. The chain has TRDV2 and TRDJ1, with 13 bases fitting TRDD3. The CDR3 totals 24 residues. Per germline, CDR1 GEAIGNYY and CDR2 EKD. The CDR3 spells CACDTVVLGDTGVSPRASTDKLIF. In DNA form, the CDR3 reads TGCGCCTGTGACACCGTTGTACTGGGGGATACGGGTGTCTCGCCTAGGGCATCCACCGATAAACTCATCTTT.

Points on this clone: With a far larger clone one base away, a read error is the likely cause. Other DNA sequences of this sample code for an identical CDR3. The chain joins TRDV3 to TRDJ1, with 11 bases fitting TRDD3. The CDR3 consists of 21 residues. Germline V gene lookup returns CDR1 TVYSNPD and CDR2 GDNSRS (reference sequence). CDR3 sequence: CAFIHPTHWGITTIYTDKLIF. The CDR3 DNA follows: TGTGCTTTTATCCACCCTACGCACTGGGGGATAACGACGATTTACACCGATAAACTCATCTTT.

About this clone: A far larger clone is a single base away, which makes a read error likely. The same CDR3 also results from other DNA sequences found in this sample. V is TRDV1 and J is TRDJ1, with a possible D match to TRDD3 (10 bases). TCRdb is silent on the J gene; assignment here came from matching the DNA to germline. The germline V and J ends were trimmed by 0 bases and 2 bases, with 52 bases remaining between them. Germline values: CDR1 TSWWSYY, CDR2 QGS. The CDR3 contains 29 residues. The CDR3 loop is CALGELHFPFLQFLRGIRTATGYTDKLIF. The DNA for the CDR3 is TGTGCTCTTGGGGAACTCCACTTCCCCTTCCTACAGTTTTTGAGGGGGATACGCACAGCTACGGGGTATACCGATAAACTCATCTTT.

As for this clone: A read error likely explains why the TCRdb protein, taken from a much larger clone, differs from this DNA's translation at residue 6; the protein shown is translated from the DNA. The rearrangement links TRAV38-2/DV8 to TRDJ1; 9 positions match TRDD3. The J gene, absent from TCRdb, was called here by matching the DNA to germline. The trim removed 1 base at V and 0 bases at J, leaving 16 bases unmatched. Per germline, CDR1 TSESDYY and CDR2 QEAYKQQN. The CDR3 totals 20 residues. CDR3 region: CAYRSTFLSYWGTYTDKLIF. The CDR3 DNA is TGTGCTTATAGGAGCACATTCCTATCATACTGGGGGACGTACACCGATAAACTCATCTTT.

With respect to this clone: A far bigger clonotype differs at one base, so this is likely a read error. The sample has other DNA sequences that encode this CDR3 too. The chain recombines TRDV2 with TRDJ1, with 8 bases matching TRDD3. The J gene, left out of TCRdb, was set here by checking the DNA against germline. CDR3 length: 20 residues. Germline loops: CDR1 GEAIGNYY, CDR2 EKD. The CDR3 nucleotides are TGTGCCTGTGATACTTTACGGTGGACTGGGGGCAGATACTTAGCCGACAAACTCATCTTT. It specifies CACDTLRWTGGRYLADKLIF.

The table lists this clone with a few counts. TCRdb's entry gives the protein of a much larger clone, which mismatches this DNA's translation at residue 13, likely from a read error; the protein reported here is translated from the DNA. The chain couples TRAV38-2/DV8 to TRDJ1; unclear D gene. Because TCRdb records no J gene, it was assigned here through a match of the DNA to germline. The CDR3 has 20 amino acids. The V end lost 2 bases, the J end lost 0 bases, and 26 bases lay between the germline ends. The germline CDR1 and CDR2 sequences are TSESDYY and QEAYKQQN. The CDR3 here is CAYRRVSPSEGPWYTDKLIF. CDR3 nucleotide sequence: TGTGCTTATAGGAGGGTTTCCCCCTCCGAAGGCCCTTGGTACACCGATAAACTCATCTTT.

This clone has more than one count but fewer than ten. A read error likely explains why the TCRdb protein, taken from a much larger clone, differs from this DNA's translation at residue 9; the protein shown is translated from the DNA. The rearrangement links TRDV2 to TRDJ1, with TRDD3 identical over 9 bases. TCRdb does not report a J gene; here it was assigned by matching the DNA to germline references. Germline V CDR1 and CDR2: GEAIGNYY, EKD. J was trimmed by 0 bases and V by 3 bases; bases with no gene match: 10. This CDR3 is 17 amino acids long. The CDR3 loop reads CACDAVGDRGYTDKLIF. The CDR3 region has the DNA TGTGCCTGTGACGCGGTGGGGGATAGGGGCTACACCGATAAACTCATCTTT.

This clone was counted at least ten times. A much larger clone differs by one base, so this may be a read error. The sample holds other DNA sequences that translate to the same CDR3. In nucleotides, the CDR3 is TGTGCTCTTGGGTTTCGCGGCCTTTTCCATTTACTGGGGGATACTCCCTCTATAAACACTGATAAACTCATCTTT. Amino acid sequence: CALGFRGLFHLLGDTPSINTDKLIF. The chain carries TRDV1 and TRDJ1; the match to TRDD3 covers 12 bases. Germline V gives CDR1 TSWWSYY, CDR2 QGS. The CDR3 spans 25 residues.

This clone was seen many times. A far larger clone is only one base removed, so a read error is likely. The sample carries other DNA sequences with the same CDR3. The J gene is TRDJ1, the V gene TRDV2, with D maybe TRDD3 (5 bases). CDR3 length equals 18 residues. The germline CDR1 and CDR2 sequences are GEAIGNYY and EKD. This CDR3 reads CACDSLGDGPKYTDKLIF. DNA for the CDR3: TGTGCCTGTGACAGCCTCGGGGACGGACCTAAGTACACCGATAAACTCATCTTC.

This clone came up a few times. A read error likely explains why the TCRdb protein, taken from a much larger clone, differs from this DNA's translation at residue 6; the protein shown is translated from the DNA. The V gene is TRDV3, the J gene TRDJ1; 13 nucleotides match TRDD3. TCRdb does not report a J gene; here it was assigned by matching the DNA to germline references. V shed 2 bases, J shed 0 bases, and the junction held 30 bases outside the gene matches. Germline CDR1 is TVYSNPD and CDR2 is GDNSRS (reference sequence). CDR3 size: 24 residues. DNA for the CDR3: TGTGCCTTTCGGGCCCACGCGACGTACTGGGGGATACGCAGGAGTAGGACTAACACCGATAAACTCATCTTT. Amino acid sequence: CAFRAHATYWGIRRSRTNTDKLIF.

As to this clone: The amino acid sequence in TCRdb belongs to a much larger clone and departs from this DNA's translation at residue 13, likely a sequencing read error; the sequence shown is translated from the DNA. The V and J genes are TRDV2 and TRDJ1, with 13 bases fitting TRDD3. TCRdb does not report a J gene; here it was assigned by matching the DNA to germline references. This CDR3 spans 20 amino acids. Looked up from germline, CDR1 is GEAIGNYY and CDR2 is EKD. The V gene end was trimmed by 0 bases and the J gene end by 0 bases; junction bases not matched to a gene: 12. The CDR3 region has the DNA TGTGCCTGTGACACCCTCCAACTGGGGGATACGGATACGTACACCGATAAACTCATCTTT. It specifies CACDTLQLGDTDTYTDKLIF.

In regard to this clone: TCRdb has a much larger clone's protein, which differs at residue 11 from the translation of this DNA, likely because of a read error; what is shown is the protein translated from the DNA. TRDV3 is the V gene, and the J gene was not called; the table assigns TRDD3, which was not confirmed against the DNA. Germline loops: CDR1 TVYSNPD, CDR2 GDNSRS (reference sequence). The CDR3 has 13 amino acids. CDR3 sequence (DNA): TGTGCCTTTTGTCCCGACTGGGGATGTTGGCACATCTTT. It encodes CAFCPDWGCWHIF.

A word on this clone: A far more abundant clone sits one base away, making this likely a read error. The same CDR3 is also encoded by other DNA sequences in this sample. J is TRDJ1 and V is TRDV2; 10 bases fit TRDD3. The J gene, absent from TCRdb, was called here by matching the DNA to germline. This CDR3 has 21 amino acids. J was trimmed by 1 base and V by 0 bases; bases with no gene match: 19. In germline, CDR1 is GEAIGNYY, CDR2 EKD. DNA of the CDR3: TGTGCCTGTGACACCATCGGGCATACTGGGGGATCTTCCCACGCCACCGATAAACTCATCTTT. Its translation: CACDTIGHTGGSSHATDKLIF.

This clone appeared many times. This likely came from a read error, as a far larger clone is one base away. Other DNA sequences in the same sample also yield this CDR3. The chain combines TRDV3 with TRDJ1, with a tentative D call TRDD3 (6 bases). Germline-derived CDR1 and CDR2 are TVYSNPD and GDNSRS (reference sequence). The CDR3 is made up of 19 amino acids. DNA for the CDR3: TGTGCCTTCCCAAAATCGACGTACATTCGGCCCCGGAGATACGATAAACTCATCTTC. Translating it yields CAFPKSTYIRPRRYDKLIF.

This clone was counted a few times. Given a far larger clone just one base away, this is likely a sequencing read error. Other DNA variants within this sample encode the same CDR3. The CDR3 is CAFNSRHFHYWGMNIPDKLIF. CDR3 in DNA: TGTGCCTTTAATTCGCGCCACTTCCACTACTGGGGGATGAACATCCCCGATAAACTCATCTTT. The chain has TRDV3 and TRDJ1; 10 bases match TRDD3. TCRdb lists no J gene, so it was determined here by aligning the DNA to germline. This CDR3 comprises 21 residues. Trimming cost V 1 base and J 3 bases; bases outside gene matches: 26. Germline-derived CDR1 and CDR2 are TVYSNPD and GDNSRS (reference sequence).